Here is one T cell receptor (beta chain) with its context. Its target is not known. Second-dose intervals near 4 or 12 weeks were combined. These data come from a study of T cell responses to AZD1222 COVID-19 vaccine. General observations from the study: Two AZD1222 administrations were followed by greater Spike-specific TCR breadth and depth. AZD1222 recipients seropositive at baseline numbered only 6 or 7.

Unmatched junction bases numbered 7, after V lost 0 bases and J lost 1 base. Per germline, CDR1 SGDLS and CDR2 YYNGEE. This CDR3 is 17 amino acids long. The data were produced by immunoSEQ multiplex PCR, yet TCRdb's version contains in-frame clones alone and is incomplete. The table includes tens of thousands of clones, 90% detected once. The source was peripheral blood, collected 28 days after the second AZD1222 dose. The clonotype was recovered from an adult who received the AZD1222 COVID-19 vaccine. The chain has TRBV9 and TRBJ2-3; 8 positions match TRBD1. The CDR3 region is CASSVDPGGEGTDTQYF. The CDR3 DNA sequence: TGTGCCAGCAGCGTAGATCCAGGGGGCGAAGGCACAGATACGCAGTATTTT.